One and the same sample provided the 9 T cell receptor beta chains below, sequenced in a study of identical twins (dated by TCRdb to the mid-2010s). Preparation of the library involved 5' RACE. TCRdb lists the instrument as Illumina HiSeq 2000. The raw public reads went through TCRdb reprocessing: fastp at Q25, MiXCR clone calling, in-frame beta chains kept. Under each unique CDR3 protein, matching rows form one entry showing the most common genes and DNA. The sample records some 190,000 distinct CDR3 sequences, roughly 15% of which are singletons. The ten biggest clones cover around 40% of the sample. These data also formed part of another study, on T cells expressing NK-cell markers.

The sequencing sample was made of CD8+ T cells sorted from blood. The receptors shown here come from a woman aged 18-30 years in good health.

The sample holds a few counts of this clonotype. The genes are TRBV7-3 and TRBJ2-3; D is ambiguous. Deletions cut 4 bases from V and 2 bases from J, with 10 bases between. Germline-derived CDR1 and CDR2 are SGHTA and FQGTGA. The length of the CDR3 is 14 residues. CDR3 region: CASSSDGYTDTQYF. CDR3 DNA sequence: TGTGCCAGCAGCTCGGACGGGTACACAGATACGCAGTATTTT.

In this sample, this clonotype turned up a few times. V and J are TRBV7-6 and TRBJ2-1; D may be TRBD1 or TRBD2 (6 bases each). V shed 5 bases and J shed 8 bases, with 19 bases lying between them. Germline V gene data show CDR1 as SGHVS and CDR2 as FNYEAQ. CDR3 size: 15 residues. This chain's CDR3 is CASSPRGDSHHEQFF. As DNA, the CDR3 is TGTGCCAGCAGCCCGAGGGGGGATTCCCACCATGAGCAGTTCTTC.

For the CDR3, the DNA is TGTGCCAGCAGCTCGGGACTACGCAACGAGCAGTACTTC. It yields the protein CASSSGLRNEQYF. The rearrangement links TRBV7-2 to TRBJ2-7, with 7 bases lining up with TRBD2. With 4 bases clipped from V and 5 bases from J, the junction kept 5 bases outside the gene matches. CDR3 length equals 13 residues. Germline V gene data show CDR1 as SGHTA and CDR2 as FQGNSA.

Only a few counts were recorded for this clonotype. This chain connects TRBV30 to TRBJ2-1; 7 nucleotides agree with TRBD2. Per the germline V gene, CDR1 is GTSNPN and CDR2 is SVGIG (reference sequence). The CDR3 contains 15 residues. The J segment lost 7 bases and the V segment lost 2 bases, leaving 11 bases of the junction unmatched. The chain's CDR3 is CAWSPGPGTINEQFF. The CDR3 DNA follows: TGTGCCTGGAGTCCCGGCCCCGGGACTATTAATGAGCAGTTCTTC.

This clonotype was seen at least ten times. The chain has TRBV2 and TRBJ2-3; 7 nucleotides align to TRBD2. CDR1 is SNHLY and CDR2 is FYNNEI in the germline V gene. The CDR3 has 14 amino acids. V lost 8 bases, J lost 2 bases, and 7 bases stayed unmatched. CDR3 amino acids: CASYGGTNTDTQYF. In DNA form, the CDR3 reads TGTGCCAGCTACGGGGGGACTAACACAGATACGCAGTATTTT.

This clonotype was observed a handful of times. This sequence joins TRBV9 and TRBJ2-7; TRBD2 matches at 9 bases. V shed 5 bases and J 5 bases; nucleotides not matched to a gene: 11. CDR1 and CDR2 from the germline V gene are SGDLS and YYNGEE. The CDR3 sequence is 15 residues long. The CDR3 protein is CASSDSGGRYHEQYF. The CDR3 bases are TGTGCCAGCAGTGATAGCGGGGGCAGGTATCACGAGCAGTACTTC.

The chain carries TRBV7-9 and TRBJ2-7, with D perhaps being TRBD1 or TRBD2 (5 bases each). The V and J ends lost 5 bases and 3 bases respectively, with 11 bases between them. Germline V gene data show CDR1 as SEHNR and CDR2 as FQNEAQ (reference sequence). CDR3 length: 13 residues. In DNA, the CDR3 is TGTGCCAGCAGCACTCGGGACGGCTACGAGCAGTACTTC. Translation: CASSTRDGYEQYF. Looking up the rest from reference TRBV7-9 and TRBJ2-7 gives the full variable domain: DTGVSQNPRHKITKRGQNVTFRCDPISEHNRLYWYRQTLGQGPEFLTYFQNEAQLEKSRLLSDRFSAERPKGSFSTLEIQRTEQGDSAMYLCASSTRDGYEQYFGPGTRLTVT.

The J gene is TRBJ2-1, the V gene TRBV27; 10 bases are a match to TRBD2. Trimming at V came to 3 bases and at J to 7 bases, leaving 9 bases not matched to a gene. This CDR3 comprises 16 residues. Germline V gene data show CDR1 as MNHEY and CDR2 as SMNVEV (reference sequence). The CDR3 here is CASSFLTSGSGNEQFF. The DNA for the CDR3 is TGTGCCAGCAGTTTCTTGACTAGCGGGTCGGGAAATGAGCAGTTCTTC.

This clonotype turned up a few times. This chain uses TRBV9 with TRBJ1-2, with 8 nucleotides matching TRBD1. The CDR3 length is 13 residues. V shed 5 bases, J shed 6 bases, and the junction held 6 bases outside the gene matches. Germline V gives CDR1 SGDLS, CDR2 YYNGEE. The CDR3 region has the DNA TGTGCCAGCAGAGGTAGACAGGGGAATGGCTACACCTTC. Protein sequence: CASRGRQGNGYTF.